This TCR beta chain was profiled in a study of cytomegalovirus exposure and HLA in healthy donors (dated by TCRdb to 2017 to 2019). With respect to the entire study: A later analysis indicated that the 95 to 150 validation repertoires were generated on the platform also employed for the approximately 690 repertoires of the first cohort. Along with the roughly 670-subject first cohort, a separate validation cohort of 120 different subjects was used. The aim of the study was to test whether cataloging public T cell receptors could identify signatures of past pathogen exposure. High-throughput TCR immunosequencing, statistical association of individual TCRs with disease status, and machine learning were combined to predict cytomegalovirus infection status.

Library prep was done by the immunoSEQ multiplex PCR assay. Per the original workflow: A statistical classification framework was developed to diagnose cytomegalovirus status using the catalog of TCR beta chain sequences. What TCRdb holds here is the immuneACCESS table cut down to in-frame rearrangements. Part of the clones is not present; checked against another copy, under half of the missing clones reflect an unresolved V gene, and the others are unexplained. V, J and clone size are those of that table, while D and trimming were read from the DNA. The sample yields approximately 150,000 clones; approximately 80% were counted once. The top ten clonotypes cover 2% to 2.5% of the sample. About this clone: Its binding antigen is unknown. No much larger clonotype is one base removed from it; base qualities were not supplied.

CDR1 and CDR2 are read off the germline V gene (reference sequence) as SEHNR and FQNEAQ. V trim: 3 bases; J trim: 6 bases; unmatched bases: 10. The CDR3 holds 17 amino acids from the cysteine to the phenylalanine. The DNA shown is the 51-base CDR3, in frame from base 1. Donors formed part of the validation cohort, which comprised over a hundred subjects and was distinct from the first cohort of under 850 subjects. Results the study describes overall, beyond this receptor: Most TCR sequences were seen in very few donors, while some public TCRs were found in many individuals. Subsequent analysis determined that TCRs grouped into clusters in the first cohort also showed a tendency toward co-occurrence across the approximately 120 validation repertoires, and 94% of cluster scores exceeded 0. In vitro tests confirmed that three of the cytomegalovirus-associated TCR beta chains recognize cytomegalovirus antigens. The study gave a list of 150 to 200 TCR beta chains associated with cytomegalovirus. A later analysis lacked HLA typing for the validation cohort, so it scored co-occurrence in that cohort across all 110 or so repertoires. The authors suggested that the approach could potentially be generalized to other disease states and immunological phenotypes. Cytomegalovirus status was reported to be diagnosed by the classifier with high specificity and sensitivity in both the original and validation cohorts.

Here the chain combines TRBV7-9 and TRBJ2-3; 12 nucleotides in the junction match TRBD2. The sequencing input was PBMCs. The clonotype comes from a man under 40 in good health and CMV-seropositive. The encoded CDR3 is CASSFSRLAGVGDTQYF. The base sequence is TGTGCCAGCAGCTTTAGCCGACTAGCGGGGGTCGGGGATACGCAGTATTTT.